These T cell receptor beta chains were read from a single sample in a study of human T cells and chemical hapten exposure. TCRdb re-called the RACE reads with MiXCR, one entry per CDR3 protein. Of 75,000 to 90,000 distinct CDR3 sequences in the sample, roughly 7.2% were seen once. Sequencing used whole blood, obtained in connection with sensitization to the hapten diphenylcyclopropenone (DPC). The receptors stem from a woman in her twenties or thirties with alopecia areata. Some clones in this sample may be carry-over from other donors' samples. CDR3s include the opening cysteine and the closing phenylalanine or tryptophan. Fields, in order: clone size, D gene, J gene, V gene, CDR3 protein, CDR3 DNA. The D gene is left open where the match is weak. Where a row states a size, it is once, few, many or the class of an expanded clone; other rows omit it.

>many|TRBD1|TRBJ1-2|TRBV12-3/TRBV12-4
CASRDRGRGGYTF
TGTGCCAGCAGGGACAGGGGGCGCGGTGGCTACACCTTC
>many|NA|TRBJ2-5|TRBV12-3/TRBV12-4
CASRRGSQETQYF
TGTGCCTCGAGGAGGGGGTCCCAAGAGACCCAGTACTTC
>few|NA|TRBJ1-5|TRBV6-5
CASREGGGNQPQHF
TGTGCCAGCAGGGAGGGAGGCGGCAATCAGCCCCAGCATTTT
>many|NA|TRBJ2-3|TRBV5-1
CASSLASSTDTQYF
TGCGCCAGCAGCTTGGCTTCGAGCACAGATACGCAGTATTTT
>many|TRBD2|TRBJ2-3|TRBV20-1
CSASLTSGGADTQYF
TGCAGTGCTTCTCTGACTAGCGGGGGAGCAGATACGCAGTATTTT
>NA|TRBD1|TRBJ2-3|TRBV27
CASSLGGQVSTDTQYF
TGTGCCAGCAGTTTGGGGGGACAGGTATCCACAGATACGCAGTATTTT
>many|NA|TRBJ2-5|TRBV20-1
CSARVGGPYQETQYF
TGCAGTGCTAGAGTGGGGGGGCCTTACCAAGAGACCCAGTACTTC
>NA|NA|TRBJ1-4|TRBV5-1
CASSSQQGNEKLFF
TGCGCCAGCAGCTCACAGCAGGGTAATGAAAAACTGTTTTTT
>few|TRBD1|TRBJ2-2|TRBV12-3/TRBV12-4
CASTGQGPGELFF
TGTGCCAGCACCGGACAGGGTCCCGGGGAGCTGTTTTTT
>NA|NA|TRBJ1-1|TRBV10-3
CAISPSHNLNEAFF
TGTGCCATCAGCCCCTCACACAATCTCAATGAAGCTTTCTTT
>many|NA|TRBJ2-7|TRBV4-2
CASSQDSGAYEQYF
TGTGCCAGCAGCCAAGATTCGGGGGCCTACGAGCAGTACTTC
>few|TRBD1|TRBJ1-2|TRBV20-1
CSASRDRGNYGYTF
TGCAGTGCTAGTCGGGACAGGGGCAACTATGGCTACACCTTC
>many|NA|TRBJ1-1|TRBV3-1
CASSQVYGGNAEAFF
TGTGCCAGCAGCCAAGTCTACGGGGGAAATGCAGAAGCTTTCTTT
>many|TRBD1|TRBJ1-6|TRBV6-5
CAIRTGDAYNSPLHF
TGTGCCATCCGGACAGGGGACGCCTATAATTCACCCCTCCACTTT
>NA|NA|TRBJ1-5|TRBV10-3
CAISSGREDNQPQHF
TGTGCCATCAGCTCAGGCCGGGAAGACAATCAGCCCCAGCATTTT
>NA|NA|TRBJ2-1|TRBV6-5
CASRGSESGEQFF
TGTGCCAGCAGGGGCTCAGAGAGCGGTGAGCAGTTCTTC
>many|TRBD1|TRBJ1-1|TRBV29-1
CSVTGTGGKYTEAFF
TGCAGCGTTACCGGGACAGGGGGCAAATACACTGAAGCTTTCTTT
>few|TRBD1|TRBJ1-4|TRBV11-2
CASSSPGQTTNEKLFF
TGTGCCAGCAGCTCACCGGGACAGACAACTAATGAAAAACTGTTTTTT
>once|NA|TRBJ1-2|TRBV6-5
CASSSRLTYYGYTF
TGTGCCAGCAGTTCTCGATTGACTTACTATGGCTACACCTTC
>many|NA|TRBJ2-7|TRBV7-9
CASSLGWGRTGYEQYF
TGTGCCAGCAGCTTGGGGTGGGGTCGAACAGGCTACGAGCAGTACTTC
>NA|TRBD1|TRBJ1-1|TRBV6-1
CASKKDRVVNTEAFF
TGTGCCAGCAAAAAGGACAGGGTCGTGAACACTGAAGCTTTCTTT
>many|TRBD1|TRBJ2-3|TRBV6-5
CASSKGASTDTQYF
TGTGCCAGCAGCAAGGGGGCGTCCACAGATACGCAGTATTTT
>many|NA|TRBJ1-6|TRBV5-4
CASSLVGSYNSPLHF
TGTGCCAGCAGCTTGGTGGGGTCCTATAATTCACCCCTCCACTTT
>many|NA|TRBJ2-1|TRBV2
CASSERTAYNEQFF
TGTGCCAGCAGTGAGAGGACAGCTTACAATGAGCAGTTCTTC
>many|NA|TRBJ1-6|TRBV20-1
CSAIEQGPYNSPLHF
TGCAGTGCTATTGAACAGGGCCCCTATAATTCACCCCTCCACTTT
>many|NA|TRBJ1-1|TRBV29-1
CSVEGEVGTEAFF
TGCAGCGTTGAAGGGGAAGTCGGCACTGAAGCTTTCTTT
>NA|NA|TRBJ1-2|TRBV7-3
CASSRSGDYYGYTF
TGTGCCAGCAGCCGCTCAGGGGACTACTATGGCTACACCTTC
>NA|NA|TRBJ1-3|TRBV12-3/TRBV12-4
CASSLGEGGNTIYF
TGTGCCAGCAGTTTAGGGGAAGGAGGAAACACCATATATTTT
>NA|NA|TRBJ2-4|TRBV2
CASSIRAAKNIQYF
TGTGCCAGTTCGATACGAGCAGCCAAAAACATTCAGTACTTC
>many|NA|TRBJ1-1|TRBV5-1
CASSLEIAPEAFF
TGCGCCAGCAGCTTGGAAATTGCACCTGAAGCTTTCTTT
>few|NA|TRBJ2-5|TRBV10-3
CAISDQETQYF
TGTGCCATCAGTGATCAAGAGACCCAGTACTTC
>many|TRBD2|TRBJ2-7|TRBV20-1
CSARDSGTSSYEQYF
TGCAGTGCTAGAGACAGTGGGACTAGCTCCTACGAGCAGTACTTC
>NA|NA|TRBJ2-1|TRBV7-8
CASSLAGQPNNEQFF
TGTGCCAGCAGCTTAGCAGGACAACCTAACAATGAGCAGTTCTTC
>NA|NA|TRBJ1-3|TRBV12-3/TRBV12-4
CASTAGGRGNTIYF
TGTGCCAGCACCGCCGGGGGACGCGGAAACACCATATATTTT
>NA|NA|TRBJ1-2|TRBV2
CASSEGFYGYTF
TGTGCCAGCAGTGAGGGGTTTTATGGCTACACCTTC
>many|NA|TRBJ2-3|TRBV6-5
CATNRGAPSTDTQYF
TGTGCCACCAACAGAGGGGCTCCTAGCACAGATACGCAGTATTTT
>many|NA|TRBJ2-3|TRBV4-2
CASSHPGAGDDTQYF
TGTGCCAGCAGCCATCCGGGAGCCGGGGACGATACGCAGTATTTT
>few|NA|TRBJ1-6|TRBV6-5
CASSYSNRVESPLHF
TGTGCCAGCAGTTACTCGAACAGGGTGGAATCACCCCTCCACTTT
>many|TRBD2|TRBJ2-3|TRBV5-1
CASSLASLAGRTDTQYF
TGCGCCAGCAGCTTGGCCTCTCTAGCGGGGCGTACAGATACGCAGTATTTT
>NA|NA|TRBJ1-1|TRBV15
CATSRDPGLRNTEAFF
TGTGCCACCAGCAGAGATCCAGGCCTTAGGAACACTGAAGCTTTCTTT
>many|TRBD2|TRBJ2-1|TRBV5-6
CASSFRGGSDNEQFF
TGTGCCAGCAGCTTTCGCGGGGGATCCGACAATGAGCAGTTCTTC
>many|TRBD2|TRBJ2-7|TRBV27
CASSLREAYEQYF
TGTGCCAGCAGCCTGCGGGAGGCCTACGAGCAGTACTTC
>few|NA|TRBJ1-6|TRBV12-3/TRBV12-4
CASSLFLPTLHF
TGTGCCAGCAGTTTATTTCTCCCCACCCTCCACTTT
>NA|NA|TRBJ1-2|TRBV30
CAWSGGGSGYAF
TGTGCCTGGAGCGGAGGGGGTAGCGGCTACGCCTTC
>many|NA|TRBJ1-1|TRBV12-3/TRBV12-4
CASSFAGNTEAFF
TGTGCCAGCAGTTTTGCAGGGAACACTGAAGCTTTCTTT
>many|NA|TRBJ1-4|TRBV29-1
CSGILPGVDKLFF
TGCAGCGGCATCCTACCAGGGGTTGACAAACTGTTTTTT
>few|NA|TRBJ2-5|TRBV20-1
CSARIRGGGETQYF
TGCAGTGCTAGGATCAGGGGAGGGGGGGAGACCCAGTACTTC
>many|NA|TRBJ1-1|TRBV20-1
CSARDAKTADTEAFF
TGCAGTGCTAGAGACGCTAAGACAGCGGACACTGAAGCTTTCTTT
>few|NA|TRBJ2-1|TRBV7-3
CASSSQGGEQFF
TGTGCCAGCAGCTCCCAGGGGGGCGAGCAGTTCTTC
>NA|TRBD1|TRBJ2-3|TRBV9
CASSGPDRSSTDTQYF
TGTGCCAGCAGCGGCCCGGACAGGTCCAGCACAGATACGCAGTATTTT
>few|NA|TRBJ1-6|TRBV11-2
CASRTGRQNSPLHF
TGTGCCAGTAGGACGGGACGCCAAAATTCACCCCTCCACTTT
>NA|NA|TRBJ2-1|TRBV29-1
CSGVGSTHNEQFF
TGCAGCGGGGTGGGGAGTACCCACAATGAGCAGTTCTTC
>NA|NA|TRBJ1-5|TRBV27
CASSQPPQPQHF
TGTGCCAGCAGCCAACCACCTCAGCCCCAGCATTTT